The 6 T cell receptor beta chains given below trace back to one sample, sequenced in a study of blood T cell repertoires in COVID-19. The assay was immunoSEQ multiplex PCR, and TCRdb's table has in-frame clones only and misses some. The table has 230,000 or so clones, roughly 82% seen once. Sequenced input: peripheral blood. These receptors were collected from a man in his forties or fifties who had recovered from COVID-19.

The chain employs TRBV30 and TRBJ1-1; no reliable D call. Germline V gene sequence: CDR1 GTSNPN, CDR2 SVGIG (reference sequence). The CDR3 has 14 residues. Trimming took off 2 bases at V and 0 bases at J, with 10 bases between the two ends. The CDR3, as DNA: TGTGCCTGGAGTATACTAAGCATGAACACTGAAGCTTTCTTT. This translates into CAWSILSMNTEAFF.

V is TRBV7-9 and J is TRBJ1-2; D ambiguous. The CDR3 has 14 residues. V was trimmed by 2 bases and J by 5 bases, leaving 12 bases between them. Germline CDR1 and CDR2: SEHNR and FQNEAQ (reference sequence). The CDR3 region is CASSLTGREYGYTF. The CDR3 DNA follows: TGTGCCAGCAGCTTAACGGGGAGAGAATATGGCTACACCTTC.

The chain couples TRBV10-3 to TRBJ2-2, with 8 nucleotides matching TRBD2. The CDR3 is 15 residues long. V lost 6 bases to trimming and J lost 6 bases; unmatched junction nucleotides: 9. CDR1 is ENHRY, CDR2 SYGVKD, per germline. The CDR3: CAIRTSERDPGELFF. For the CDR3, the DNA is TGTGCCATCAGGACTAGCGAGCGGGACCCCGGGGAGCTGTTTTTT.

V gene TRBV6-1 combines with J gene TRBJ2-7; 9 bases map to TRBD1. The CDR3 has 17 amino acids. CDR1 and CDR2 from the germline V gene are MNHNS and SASEGT. V lost 0 bases, J lost 2 bases, and 8 bases stayed unmatched. DNA for the CDR3: TGTGCCAGCAGTGAAGCTGTTAAACAGGGGGCCCCCTACGAGCAGTACTTC. Translating it yields CASSEAVKQGAPYEQYF.

This clone was seen a few times. J is TRBJ2-3 and V is TRBV27; 13 bases align to TRBD2. V shed 8 bases, J shed 3 bases, and the junction held 17 bases outside the gene matches. Germline V gene sequence: CDR1 MNHEY, CDR2 SMNVEV (reference sequence). The CDR3 consists of 19 residues. The DNA for the CDR3 is TGTGCCAGCTACACTCCGGGACTAGCGGGAATAAAAGCGACAGATACGCAGTATTTT. This encodes CASYTPGLAGIKATDTQYF.

This sequence joins TRBV12-3 or TRBV12-4 and TRBJ2-5, with D uncertain. V lost 4 bases and J 5 bases, leaving 8 bases between the germline ends. This CDR3 has 12 amino acids. CDR3 in amino acids: CASSSLLETQYF. Here the CDR3 DNA reads TGTGCCAGCAGTTCCCTCTTGGAGACCCAGTACTTC.